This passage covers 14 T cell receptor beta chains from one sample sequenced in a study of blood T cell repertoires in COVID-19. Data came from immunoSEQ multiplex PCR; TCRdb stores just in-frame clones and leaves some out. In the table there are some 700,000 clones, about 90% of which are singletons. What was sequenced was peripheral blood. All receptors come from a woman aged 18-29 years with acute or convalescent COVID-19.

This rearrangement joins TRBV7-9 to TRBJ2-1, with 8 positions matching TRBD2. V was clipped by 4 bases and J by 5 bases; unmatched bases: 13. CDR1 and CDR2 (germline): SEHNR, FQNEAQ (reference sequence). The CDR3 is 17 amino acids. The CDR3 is CASSSPLTSGNDNEQFF. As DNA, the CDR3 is TGTGCCAGCAGCTCGCCCCTAACTAGCGGAAATGACAATGAGCAGTTCTTC.

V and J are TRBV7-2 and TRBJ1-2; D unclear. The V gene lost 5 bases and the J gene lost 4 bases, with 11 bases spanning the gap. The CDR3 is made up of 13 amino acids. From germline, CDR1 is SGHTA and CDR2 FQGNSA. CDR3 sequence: CASSLDTSYGYTF. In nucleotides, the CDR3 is TGTGCCAGCAGCCTTGACACCTCCTATGGCTACACCTTC.

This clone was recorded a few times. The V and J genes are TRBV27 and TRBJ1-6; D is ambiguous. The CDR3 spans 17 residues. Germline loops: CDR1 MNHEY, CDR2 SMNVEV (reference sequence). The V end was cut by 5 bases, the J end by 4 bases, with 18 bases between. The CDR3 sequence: CASSPSTGIEYNSPLHF. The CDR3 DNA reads TGTGCCAGCAGTCCCTCGACGGGGATCGAATATAATTCACCCCTCCACTTT.

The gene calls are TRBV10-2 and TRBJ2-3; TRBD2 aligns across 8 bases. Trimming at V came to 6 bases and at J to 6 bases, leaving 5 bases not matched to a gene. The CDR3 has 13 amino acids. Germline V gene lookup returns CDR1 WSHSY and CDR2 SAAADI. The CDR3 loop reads CASSGGGLDTQYF. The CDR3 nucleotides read TGCGCCAGCAGCGGGGGGGGCCTGGATACGCAGTATTTT.

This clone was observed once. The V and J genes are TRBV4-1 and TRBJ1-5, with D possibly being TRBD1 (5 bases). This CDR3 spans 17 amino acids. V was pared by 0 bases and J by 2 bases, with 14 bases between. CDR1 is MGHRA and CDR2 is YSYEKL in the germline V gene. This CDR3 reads CASSQDWGEGGNQPQHF. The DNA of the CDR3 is TGCGCCAGCAGCCAAGATTGGGGGGAAGGAGGCAATCAGCCCCAGCATTTT.

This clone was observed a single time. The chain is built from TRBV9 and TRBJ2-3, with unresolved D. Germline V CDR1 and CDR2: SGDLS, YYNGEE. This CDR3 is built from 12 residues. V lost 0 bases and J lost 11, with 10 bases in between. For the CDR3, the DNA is TGTGCCAGCAGCGTAGGAACAGATCAGCAGTATTTT. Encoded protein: CASSVGTDQQYF.

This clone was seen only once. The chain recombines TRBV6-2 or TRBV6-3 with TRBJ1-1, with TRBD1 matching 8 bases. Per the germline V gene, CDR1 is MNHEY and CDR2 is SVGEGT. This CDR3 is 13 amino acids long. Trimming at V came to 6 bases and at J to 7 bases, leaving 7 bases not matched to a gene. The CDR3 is CASSSGQGGEAFF. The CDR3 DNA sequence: TGTGCCAGCAGCTCAGGACAGGGTGGTGAAGCTTTCTTT.

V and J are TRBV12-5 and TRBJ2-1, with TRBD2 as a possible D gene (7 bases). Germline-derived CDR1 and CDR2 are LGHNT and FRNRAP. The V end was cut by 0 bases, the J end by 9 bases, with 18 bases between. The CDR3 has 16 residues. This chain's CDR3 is CASGLVTIGGAGEQFF. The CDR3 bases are TGTGCTAGTGGTTTGGTGACTATTGGGGGGGCGGGTGAGCAGTTCTTC.

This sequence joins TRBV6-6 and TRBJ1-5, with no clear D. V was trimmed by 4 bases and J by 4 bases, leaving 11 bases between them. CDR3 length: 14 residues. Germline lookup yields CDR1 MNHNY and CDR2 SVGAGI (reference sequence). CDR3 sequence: CASSFSGRNQPQHF. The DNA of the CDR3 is TGTGCCAGCAGTTTTTCCGGGAGAAATCAGCCCCAGCATTTT.

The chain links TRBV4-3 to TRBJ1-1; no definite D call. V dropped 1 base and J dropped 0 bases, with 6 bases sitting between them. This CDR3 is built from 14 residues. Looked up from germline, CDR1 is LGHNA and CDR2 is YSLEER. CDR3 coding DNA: TGCGCCAGCAGCCAAGTCGGGATGAACACTGAAGCTTTCTTT. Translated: CASSQVGMNTEAFF.

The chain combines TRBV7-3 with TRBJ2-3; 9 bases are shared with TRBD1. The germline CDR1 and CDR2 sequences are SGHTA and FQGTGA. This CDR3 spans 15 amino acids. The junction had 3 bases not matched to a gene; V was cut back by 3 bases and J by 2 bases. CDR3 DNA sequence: TGTGCCAGCAGCTTGGGGACAGGGCCCACAGATACGCAGTATTTT. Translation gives CASSLGTGPTDTQYF.

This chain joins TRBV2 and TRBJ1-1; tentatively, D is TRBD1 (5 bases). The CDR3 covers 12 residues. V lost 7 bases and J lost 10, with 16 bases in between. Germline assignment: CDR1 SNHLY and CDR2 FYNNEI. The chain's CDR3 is CASIDSTTRAFF. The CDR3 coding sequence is TGTGCCAGCATTGACAGTACGACTCGAGCTTTCTTT.

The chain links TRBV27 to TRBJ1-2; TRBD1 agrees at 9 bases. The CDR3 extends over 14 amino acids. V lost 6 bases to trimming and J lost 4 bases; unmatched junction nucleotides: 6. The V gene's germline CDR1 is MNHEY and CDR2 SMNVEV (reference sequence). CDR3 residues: CASSPGQGIYGYTF. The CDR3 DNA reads TGTGCCAGCAGCCCCGGACAGGGGATCTATGGCTACACCTTC.

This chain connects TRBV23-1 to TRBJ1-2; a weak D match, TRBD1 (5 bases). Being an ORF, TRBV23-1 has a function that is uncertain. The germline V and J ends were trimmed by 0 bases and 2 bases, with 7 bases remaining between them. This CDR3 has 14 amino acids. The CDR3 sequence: CASSQSQGNYGYTF. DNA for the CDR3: TGCGCCAGCAGTCAATCGCAGGGAAACTATGGCTACACCTTC.